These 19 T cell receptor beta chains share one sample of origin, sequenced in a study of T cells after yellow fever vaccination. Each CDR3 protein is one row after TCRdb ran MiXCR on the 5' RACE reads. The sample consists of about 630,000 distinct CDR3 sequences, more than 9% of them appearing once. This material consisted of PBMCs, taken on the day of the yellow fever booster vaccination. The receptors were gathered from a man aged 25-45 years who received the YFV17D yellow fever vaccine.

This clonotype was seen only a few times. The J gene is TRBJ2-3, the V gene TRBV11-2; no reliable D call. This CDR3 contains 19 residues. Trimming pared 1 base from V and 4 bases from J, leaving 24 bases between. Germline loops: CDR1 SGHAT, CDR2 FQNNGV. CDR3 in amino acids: CASSLVPLKRSTWPDTQYF. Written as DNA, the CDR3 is TGTGCCAGCAGCTTAGTTCCCTTAAAGAGATCTACGTGGCCAGATACGCAGTATTTT.

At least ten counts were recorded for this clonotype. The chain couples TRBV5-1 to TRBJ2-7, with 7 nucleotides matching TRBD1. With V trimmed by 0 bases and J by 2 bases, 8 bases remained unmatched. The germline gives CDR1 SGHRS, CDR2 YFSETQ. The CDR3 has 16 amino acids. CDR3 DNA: TGCGCCAGCAGCTTGGTAGGGGGCGGTGATACCTACGAGCAGTACTTC. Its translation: CASSLVGGGDTYEQYF.

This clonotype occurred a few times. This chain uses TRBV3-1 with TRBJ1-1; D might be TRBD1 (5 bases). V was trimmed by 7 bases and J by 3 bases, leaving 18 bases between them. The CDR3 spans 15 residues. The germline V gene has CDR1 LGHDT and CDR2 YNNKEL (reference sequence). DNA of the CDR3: TGTGCCAGCACCACCGCCGGGGGGGGTGACACTGAAGCTTTCTTT. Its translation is CASTTAGGGDTEAFF.

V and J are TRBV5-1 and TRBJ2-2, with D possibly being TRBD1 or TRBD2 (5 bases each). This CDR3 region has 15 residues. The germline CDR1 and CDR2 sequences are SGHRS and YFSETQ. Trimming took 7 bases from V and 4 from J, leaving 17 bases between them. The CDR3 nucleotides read TGCGCCAGCTTAGGTGGGGGAAGCGGCACCGGGGAGCTGTTTTTT. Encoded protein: CASLGGGSGTGELFF.

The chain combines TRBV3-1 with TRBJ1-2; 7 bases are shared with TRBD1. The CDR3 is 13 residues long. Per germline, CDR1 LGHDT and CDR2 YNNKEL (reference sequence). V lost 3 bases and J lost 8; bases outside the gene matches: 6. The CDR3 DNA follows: TGTGCCAGCAGCCAGCGACAGGGCGGGGGCTACACCTTC. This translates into CASSQRQGGGYTF. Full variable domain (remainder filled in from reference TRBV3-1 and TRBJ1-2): DTAVSQTPKYLVTQMGNDKSIKCEQNLGHDTMYWYKQDSKKFLKIMFSYNNKELIINETVPNRFSPKSPDKAHLNLHINSLELGDSAVYFCASSQRQGGGYTFGSGTRLTVV.

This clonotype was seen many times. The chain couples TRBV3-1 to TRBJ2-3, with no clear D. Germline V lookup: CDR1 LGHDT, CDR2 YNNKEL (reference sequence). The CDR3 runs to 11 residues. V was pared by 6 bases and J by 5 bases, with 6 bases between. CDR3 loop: CASSRRDTQYF. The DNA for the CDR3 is TGTGCCAGCAGTCGCCGAGATACGCAGTATTTT.

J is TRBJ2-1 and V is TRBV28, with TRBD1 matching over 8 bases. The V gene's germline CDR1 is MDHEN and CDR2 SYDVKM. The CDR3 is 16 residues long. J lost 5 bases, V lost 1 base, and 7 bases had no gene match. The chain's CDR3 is CASSLSGTGKNNEQFF. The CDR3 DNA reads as TGTGCCAGCAGTTTATCGGGGACAGGTAAAAACAATGAGCAGTTCTTC.

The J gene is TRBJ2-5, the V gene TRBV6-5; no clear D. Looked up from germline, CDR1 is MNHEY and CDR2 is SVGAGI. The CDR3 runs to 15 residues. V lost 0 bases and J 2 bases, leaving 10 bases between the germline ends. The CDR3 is CASSYSILGQETQYF. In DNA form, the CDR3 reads TGTGCCAGCAGTTACTCGATTCTTGGTCAAGAGACCCAGTACTTC.

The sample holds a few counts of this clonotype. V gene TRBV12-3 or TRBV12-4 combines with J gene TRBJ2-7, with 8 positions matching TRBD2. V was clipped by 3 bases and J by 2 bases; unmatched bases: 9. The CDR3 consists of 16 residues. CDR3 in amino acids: CASSFEAGAETYEQYF. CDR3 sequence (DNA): TGTGCCAGCAGTTTCGAAGCGGGAGCCGAAACCTACGAGCAGTACTTC.

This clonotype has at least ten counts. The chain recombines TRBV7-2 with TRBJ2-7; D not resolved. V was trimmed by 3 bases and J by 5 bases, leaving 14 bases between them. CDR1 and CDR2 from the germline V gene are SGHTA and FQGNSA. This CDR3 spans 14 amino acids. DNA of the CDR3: TGTGCCAGCAGCTTCACGTTTAGTTACGACGAGCAGTACTTC. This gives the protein CASSFTFSYDEQYF. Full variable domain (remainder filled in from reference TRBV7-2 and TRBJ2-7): GAGVSQSPSNKVTEKGKDVELRCDPISGHTALYWYRQSLGQGLEFLIYFQGNSAPDKSGLPSDRFSAERTGGSVSTLTIQRTQQEDSAVYLCASSFTFSYDEQYFGPGTRLTVT.

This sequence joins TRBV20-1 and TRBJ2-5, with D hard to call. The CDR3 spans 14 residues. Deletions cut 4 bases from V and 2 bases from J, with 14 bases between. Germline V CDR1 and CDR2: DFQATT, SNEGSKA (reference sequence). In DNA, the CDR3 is TGCAGTGCTAAAAGTTCGACGGCACAAGAGACCCAGTACTTC. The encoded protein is CSAKSSTAQETQYF.

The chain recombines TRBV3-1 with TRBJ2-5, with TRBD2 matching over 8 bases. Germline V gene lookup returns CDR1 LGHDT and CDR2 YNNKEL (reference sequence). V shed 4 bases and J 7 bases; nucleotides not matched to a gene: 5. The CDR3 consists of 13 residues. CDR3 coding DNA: TGTGCCAGCAGCCCTGGACTAGCTTCGACCCAGTACTTC. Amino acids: CASSPGLASTQYF.

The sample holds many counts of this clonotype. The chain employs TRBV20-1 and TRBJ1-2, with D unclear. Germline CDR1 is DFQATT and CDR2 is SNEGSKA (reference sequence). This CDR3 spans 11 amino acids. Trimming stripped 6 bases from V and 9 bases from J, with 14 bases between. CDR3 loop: CSANSPSSYTF. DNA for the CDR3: TGCAGTGCAAACTCTCCTTCCAGCTACACCTTC.

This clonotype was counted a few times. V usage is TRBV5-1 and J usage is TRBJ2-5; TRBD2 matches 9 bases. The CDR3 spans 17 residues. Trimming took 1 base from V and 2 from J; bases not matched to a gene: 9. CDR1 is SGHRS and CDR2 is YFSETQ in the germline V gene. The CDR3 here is CASSLRPSGILQETQYF. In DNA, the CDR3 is TGCGCCAGCAGCTTGAGGCCTAGCGGGATATTACAAGAGACCCAGTACTTC.

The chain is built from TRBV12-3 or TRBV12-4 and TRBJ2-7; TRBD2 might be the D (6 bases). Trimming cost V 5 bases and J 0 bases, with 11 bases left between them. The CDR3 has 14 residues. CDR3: CASSGDLSSYEQYF. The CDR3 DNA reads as TGTGCCAGCAGTGGGGACTTGAGCTCCTACGAGCAGTACTTC.

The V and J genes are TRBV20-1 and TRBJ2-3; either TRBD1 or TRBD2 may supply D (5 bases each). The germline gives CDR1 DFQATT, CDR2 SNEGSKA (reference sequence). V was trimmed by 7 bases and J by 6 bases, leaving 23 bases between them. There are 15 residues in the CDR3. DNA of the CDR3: TGCAGTGTTCCCTCCGGGACCGCCGGGGAGGATACGCAGTATTTT. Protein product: CSVPSGTAGEDTQYF.

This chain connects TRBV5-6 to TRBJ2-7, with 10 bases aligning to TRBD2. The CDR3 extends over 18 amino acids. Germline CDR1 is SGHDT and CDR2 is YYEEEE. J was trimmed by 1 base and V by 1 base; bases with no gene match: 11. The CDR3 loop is CASSLSRLAGFLSYEQYF. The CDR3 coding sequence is TGTGCCAGCAGCTTGAGTAGACTAGCGGGCTTCCTATCCTACGAGCAGTACTTC.

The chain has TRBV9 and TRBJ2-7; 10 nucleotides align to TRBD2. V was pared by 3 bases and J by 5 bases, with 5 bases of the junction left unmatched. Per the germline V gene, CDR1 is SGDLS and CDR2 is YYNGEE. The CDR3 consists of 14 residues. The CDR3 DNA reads TGTGCCAGCAGCGAGGGAGCGGGAGGGAACGAGCAGTACTTC. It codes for CASSEGAGGNEQYF.

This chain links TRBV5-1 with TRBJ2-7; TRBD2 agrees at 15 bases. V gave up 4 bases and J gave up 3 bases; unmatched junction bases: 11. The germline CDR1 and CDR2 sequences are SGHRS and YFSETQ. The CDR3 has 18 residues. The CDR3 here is CASSALPGLAGGVYEQYF. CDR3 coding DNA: TGCGCCAGCAGCGCGTTACCGGGACTAGCGGGAGGAGTCTACGAGCAGTACTTC.